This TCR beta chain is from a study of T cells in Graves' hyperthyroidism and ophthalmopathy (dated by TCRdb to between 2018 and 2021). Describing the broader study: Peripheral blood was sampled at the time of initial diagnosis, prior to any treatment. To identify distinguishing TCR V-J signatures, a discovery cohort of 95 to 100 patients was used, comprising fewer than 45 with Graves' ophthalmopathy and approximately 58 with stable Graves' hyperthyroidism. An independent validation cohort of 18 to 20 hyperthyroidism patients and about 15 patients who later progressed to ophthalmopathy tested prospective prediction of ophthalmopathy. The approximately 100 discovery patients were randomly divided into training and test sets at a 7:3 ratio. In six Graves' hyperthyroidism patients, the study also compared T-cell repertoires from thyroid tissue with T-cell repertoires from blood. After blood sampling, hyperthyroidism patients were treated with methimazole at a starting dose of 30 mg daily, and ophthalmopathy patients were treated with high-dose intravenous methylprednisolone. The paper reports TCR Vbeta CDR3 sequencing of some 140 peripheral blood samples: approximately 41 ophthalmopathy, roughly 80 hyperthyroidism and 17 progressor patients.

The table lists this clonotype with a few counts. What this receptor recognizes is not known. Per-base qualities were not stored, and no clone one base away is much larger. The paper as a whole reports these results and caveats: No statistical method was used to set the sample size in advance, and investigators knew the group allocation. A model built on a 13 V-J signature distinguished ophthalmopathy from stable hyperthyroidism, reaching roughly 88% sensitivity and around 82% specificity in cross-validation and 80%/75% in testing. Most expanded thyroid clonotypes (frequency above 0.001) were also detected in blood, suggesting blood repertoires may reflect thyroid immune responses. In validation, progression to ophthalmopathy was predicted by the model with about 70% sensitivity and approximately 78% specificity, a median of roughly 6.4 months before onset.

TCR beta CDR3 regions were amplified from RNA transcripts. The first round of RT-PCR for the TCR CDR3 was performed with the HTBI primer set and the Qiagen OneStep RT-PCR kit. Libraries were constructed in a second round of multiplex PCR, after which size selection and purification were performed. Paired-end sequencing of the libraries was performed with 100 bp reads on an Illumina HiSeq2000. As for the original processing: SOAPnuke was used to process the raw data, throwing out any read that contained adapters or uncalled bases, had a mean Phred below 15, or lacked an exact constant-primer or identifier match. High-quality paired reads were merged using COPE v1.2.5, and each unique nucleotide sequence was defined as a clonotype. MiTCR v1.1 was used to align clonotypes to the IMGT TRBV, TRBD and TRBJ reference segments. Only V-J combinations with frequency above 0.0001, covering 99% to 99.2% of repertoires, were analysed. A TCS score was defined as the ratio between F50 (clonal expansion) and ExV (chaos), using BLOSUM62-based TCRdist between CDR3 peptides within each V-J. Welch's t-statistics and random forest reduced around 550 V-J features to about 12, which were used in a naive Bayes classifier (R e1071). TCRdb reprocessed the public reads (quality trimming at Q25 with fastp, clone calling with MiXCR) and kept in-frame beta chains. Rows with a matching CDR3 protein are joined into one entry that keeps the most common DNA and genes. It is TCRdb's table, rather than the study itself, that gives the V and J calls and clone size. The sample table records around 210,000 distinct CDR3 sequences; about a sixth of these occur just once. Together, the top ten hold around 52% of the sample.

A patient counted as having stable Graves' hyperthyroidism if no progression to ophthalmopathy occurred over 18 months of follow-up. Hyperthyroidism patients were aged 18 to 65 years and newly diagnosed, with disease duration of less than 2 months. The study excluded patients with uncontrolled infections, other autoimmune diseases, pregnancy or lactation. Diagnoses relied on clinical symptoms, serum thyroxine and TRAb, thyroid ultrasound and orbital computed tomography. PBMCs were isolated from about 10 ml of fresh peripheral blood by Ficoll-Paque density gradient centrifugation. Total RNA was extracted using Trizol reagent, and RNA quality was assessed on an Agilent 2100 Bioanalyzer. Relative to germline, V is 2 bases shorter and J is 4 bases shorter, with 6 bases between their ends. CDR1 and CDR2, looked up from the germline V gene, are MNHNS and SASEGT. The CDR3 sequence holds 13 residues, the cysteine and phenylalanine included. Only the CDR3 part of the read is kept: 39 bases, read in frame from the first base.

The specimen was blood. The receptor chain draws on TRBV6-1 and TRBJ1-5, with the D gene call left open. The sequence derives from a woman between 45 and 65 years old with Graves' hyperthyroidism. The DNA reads TGTGCCAGCAGTGAAAGAGAAAATCAGCCCCAGCATTTT. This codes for CASSERENQPQHF.